This T cell receptor (beta chain) was observed in a study of response to subunit inactivated influenza vaccine. One entry per CDR3 protein, called by TCRdb with MiXCR from the RT-PCR reads. The profile covers hundreds of thousands of distinct CDR3 sequences, with less than 20% appearing a single time and approximately 11% taken by the ten largest. Overall study results and limits: A suggestion made by the authors is that each seasonal influenza vaccination recruits few new T cells.

Regarding this clonotype: Its antigen is unidentified.

This CDR3 region has 15 residues. The V end lost 1 base, the J end lost 0 bases, and 9 bases lay between the germline ends. Germline V gene data show CDR1 as SGHNT and CDR2 as YYREEE (reference sequence). The sequences come from PBMCs from blood, collected more than 4 days after vaccination. The sequence came from a man aged 45-65 years who received an inactivated influenza vaccine. The chain uses TRBV5-4 and TRBJ2-3; a weak D match, TRBD2 (5 bases). In DNA form, the CDR3 reads TGTGCCAGCAGCTTGATGCGGGCTAGCACAGATACGCAGTATTTT. Protein product: CASSLMRASTDTQYF.